This T cell receptor beta chain emerged from a study of shared clonotypes between healthy human individuals. Germline lookup yields CDR1 MDHEN and CDR2 SYDVKM. Deletions cut 5 bases from V and 1 base from J, with 14 bases between. CDR3 length: 15 amino acids. The assay was immunoSEQ multiplex PCR, and TCRdb's table has in-frame clones only and misses some. The table lists 2 million to 3 million clones, more than 85% of them singletons. Sequenced input: naive CD4+ T cells from PBMCs. As to subset: CD45RA+ positively selected. The chain uses TRBV28 and TRBJ1-1; D is possibly TRBD1 (6 bases). This clonotype was sampled from a man younger than 35 in good health. Some clones in this sample may be carry-over from other donors' samples. DNA for the CDR3: TGTGCCAGCAGTCCAACAGGGTATCGGAACACTGAAGCTTTCTTT. Translated: CASSPTGYRNTEAFF.